These 13 T cell receptor beta chains came from one sample sequenced in a study of blood T cell repertoires in COVID-19. The data were produced by immunoSEQ multiplex PCR, yet TCRdb's version contains in-frame clones alone and is incomplete. This sample has 250,000 to 350,000 clones, with approximately 85% found just once. Sequencing was performed on peripheral blood. The receptors here all came from a human donor with COVID-19, enrolled during active disease. The donor label of this sample is uncertain.

The rearrangement links TRBV7-9 to TRBJ2-5; the D gene is possibly TRBD1 (6 bases). The CDR3 covers 14 residues. V shed 4 bases and J shed 2 bases, with 11 bases lying between them. The germline gives CDR1 SEHNR, CDR2 FQNEAQ (reference sequence). The CDR3 loop is CASSSQGSQETQYF. The CDR3 DNA follows: TGTGCCAGCAGCTCACAGGGATCTCAAGAGACCCAGTACTTC. Together with reference TRBV7-9 and TRBJ2-5, the CDR3 gives the full variable domain: DTGVSQNPRHKITKRGQNVTFRCDPISEHNRLYWYRQTLGQGPEFLTYFQNEAQLEKSRLLSDRFSAERPKGSFSTLEIQRTEQGDSAMYLCASSSQGSQETQYFGPGTRLLVL.

This clone came up a few times. The identical CDR3 is also encoded by other nucleotide sequences in the sample. The chain employs TRBV5-1 and TRBJ1-3; weak D call: TRBD1 (6 bases). Trimming removed 4 bases at V and 2 bases at J, with 10 bases between. This CDR3 region has 14 residues. Germline loops: CDR1 SGHRS, CDR2 YFSETQ. This CDR3 is CASSPQGAGNTIYF. DNA of the CDR3: TGCGCCAGCAGCCCACAGGGAGCTGGAAACACCATATATTTT.

The chain joins TRBV29-1 to TRBJ2-7, with 8 bases identical to TRBD2. CDR3 size: 14 residues. The ends lost 6 bases at V and 6 bases at J; junction bases unmatched: 13. Germline lookup yields CDR1 SQVTM and CDR2 ANQGSEA. CDR3 coding DNA: TGCAGCGTCCTGCGGGGGGCGGGAGCGTCCGAGCAGTACTTC. Translated, it gives CSVLRGAGASEQYF.

This clone was counted a single time. V is TRBV7-2 and J is TRBJ1-5; D not certain. CDR1 and CDR2 from the germline V gene are SGHTA and FQGNSA. Trimming pared 5 bases from V and 3 bases from J, leaving 8 bases between. The CDR3 extends over 13 amino acids. The chain's CDR3 is CASSLTYNQPQHF. CDR3 sequence (DNA): TGTGCCAGCAGCCTAACGTACAATCAGCCCCAGCATTTT.

The chain combines TRBV19 with TRBJ1-1; the match to TRBD1 covers 7 bases. V shed 5 bases, J shed 0 bases, and the junction held 6 bases outside the gene matches. This CDR3 is 15 amino acids long. The germline CDR1 and CDR2 sequences are LNHDA and SQIVND (reference sequence). The CDR3 DNA reads TGTGCCAGTAGTGCTTCGACAGGGATGAACACTGAAGCTTTCTTT. Its protein product is CASSASTGMNTEAFF.

The chain combines TRBV3-1 (or the pseudogene TRBV3-2) with TRBJ1-5, with 8 bases identical to TRBD1. The CDR3 sequence is 14 residues long. CDR1 is LGHDT and CDR2 is YNNKEL in the germline V gene (reference sequence). J gave up 3 bases and V 3 bases, and 1 base lay outside the gene matches. Here the CDR3 reads CASSQGQDNQPQHF. Here the CDR3 DNA reads TGTGCCAGCAGCCAGGGACAGGACAATCAGCCCCAGCATTTT.

This chain connects TRBV29-1 to TRBJ2-1; TRBD2 is a possible D gene (5 bases). This CDR3 comprises 14 residues. The germline CDR1 and CDR2 sequences are SQVTM and ANQGSEA. Trimming removed 5 bases from V and 4 bases from J, with 15 bases in between. The CDR3 DNA follows: TGCAGCGTTTCGCCCAGCGGAGCGTACAATGAGCAGTTCTTC. It is translated as CSVSPSGAYNEQFF.

This clone appeared a few times. The chain employs TRBV30 and TRBJ1-1; TRBD1 matches 7 bases. CDR3 length: 14 amino acids. J gave up 5 bases and V 3 bases, and 9 bases lay outside the gene matches. From germline, CDR1 is GTSNPN and CDR2 SVGIG (reference sequence). Written as DNA, the CDR3 is TGTGCCTGGAGGGCCCAACAGGGGTGGACTGAAGCTTTCTTT. It is translated as CAWRAQQGWTEAFF.

The chain employs TRBV5-1 and TRBJ1-3; 7 bases fit TRBD1. Germline-derived CDR1 and CDR2 are SGHRS and YFSETQ. V was clipped by 4 bases and J by 4 bases; unmatched bases: 5. This CDR3 contains 14 residues. The CDR3 loop is CASSIGTAGNTIYF. The CDR3 DNA follows: TGCGCCAGCAGCATCGGGACAGCGGGAAACACCATATATTTT.

The chain couples TRBV6-2 or TRBV6-3 to TRBJ2-3; 9 positions agree with TRBD2. The CDR3 contains 16 residues. The V gene's germline CDR1 is MNHEY and CDR2 SVGEGT. V lost 2 bases to trimming and J lost 4 bases; unmatched junction nucleotides: 7. The CDR3 DNA reads as TGTGCCAGCAGTTACCCCGCAGCGGGAGGACCAGATACGCAGTATTTT. It specifies CASSYPAAGGPDTQYF.

This rearrangement joins TRBV30 to TRBJ1-2; 7 bases agree with TRBD1. From germline, CDR1 is GTSNPN and CDR2 SVGIG (reference sequence). Unmatched junction bases numbered 15, after V lost 0 bases and J lost 5 bases. The CDR3 runs to 17 residues. Here the CDR3 DNA reads TGTGCCTGGAGTGTCAAAGGGGGTTTGGACAGGTTATATGGCTACACCTTC. This codes for CAWSVKGGLDRLYGYTF.

The chain employs TRBV18 and TRBJ1-3; D remains unclear. Germline V CDR1 and CDR2: KGHSH, LQKENI. V lost 3 bases and J lost 0, with 9 bases in between. The CDR3 spans 15 residues. The CDR3 is CASSPSTDSGNTIYF. The CDR3 DNA reads TGTGCCAGCTCACCGAGCACCGACTCTGGAAACACCATATATTTT. Together with reference TRBV18 and TRBJ1-3, the CDR3 gives the full variable domain: NAGVMQNPRHLVRRRGQEARLRCSPMKGHSHVYWYRQLPEEGLKFMVYLQKENIIDESGMPKERFSAEFPKEGPSILRIQQVVRGDSAAYFCASSPSTDSGNTIYFGEGSWLTVV.

This clone appeared once. Written as DNA, the CDR3 is TGCGCCAGCAGCTTGGCGGGGCGTAGCGGGAGGAATATCAGGGAGCTGTTTTTT. Translating it yields CASSLAGRSGRNIRELFF. The chain is built from TRBV5-1 and TRBJ2-2; 10 bases are shared with TRBD2. Germline V gene data show CDR1 as SGHRS and CDR2 as YFSETQ. The CDR3 loop spans 18 amino acids. With 0 bases clipped from V and 9 bases from J, the junction kept 14 bases outside the gene matches.